This T cell receptor beta chain stems from a study of blood T cell repertoires in COVID-19. Source study methods: Amplified reference gene primers provided the basis for estimating nucleated cell counts. Sequenced by immunoSEQ multiplex PCR; TCRdb stores in-frame clones only, minus some. V and J calls and clone size are given by that table; D and trimming were obtained from the DNA. The profile covers 200,000 to 250,000 clones, with roughly 84% appearing a single time and roughly 2.6% taken by the ten largest. Germline CDR1 and CDR2: WSHSY and SAAADI. This CDR3 has 12 residues. With 5 bases removed from V and 4 bases from J, the gap between germline ends came to 8 bases.

The V and J genes are TRBV10-2 and TRBJ1-2, with a possible D match to TRBD1 (5 bases). This sequence was found in a man aged 45 to 65 who had recovered from COVID-19. The sample comprised peripheral blood. CDR3 in amino acids: CASSQGGYGYTF. The CDR3 nucleotides read TGCGCCAGCAGTCAGGGAGGCTATGGCTACACCTTC.